A single sample gave rise to the 24 T cell receptor beta chains below, sequenced in a study of cytomegalovirus exposure and HLA in healthy donors (dated by TCRdb to 2016 to 2017). The method behind the library was the immunoSEQ multiplex PCR assay. A mixture of 60 forward primers for TCR Vbeta segments and 13 reverse primers for TCR Jbeta segments was used in the multiplex PCR. The table comes from immuneACCESS by way of TCRdb, which keeps in-frame sequences with V and J called. Part of the clones is missing from these tables; in studies checked, under half for an unresolved V gene and the rest for unknown reasons. The sample table records approximately 100,000 clones; over 65% of these occur just once. Jointly, the top ten make up roughly a sixth of the sample. The sample comprised PBMCs. Receptors were obtained from a man aged 55-75 years in good health and CMV-seropositive.

The chain employs TRBV14 and TRBJ1-4; tentative D call: TRBD1 (6 bases). CDR3 length: 14 amino acids. From germline, CDR1 is SGHDN and CDR2 FVKESK. The V end lost 4 bases, the J end lost 8 bases, and 14 bases lay between the germline ends. DNA for the CDR3: TGTGCCAGCAGCCCCCCCGGGACACCCGAAAAACTGTTTTTT. This translates into CASSPPGTPEKLFF.

The chain is built from TRBV5-1 and TRBJ2-5; D is uncertain. The DNA matches TRBJ2-7 better at its end, which makes the J call doubtful. Germline CDR1 and CDR2: SGHRS and YFSETQ. The CDR3 is made up of 14 amino acids. The CDR3 reads CASSLVEQPYEQYF. The CDR3, as DNA: TGCGCCAGCAGCTTGGTTGAACAGCCCTACGAGCAGTACTTC.

The chain links TRBV2 to TRBJ1-6; D unclear. Germline loops: CDR1 SNHLY, CDR2 FYNNEI. The CDR3 has 13 amino acids. V was cut by 7 bases and J by 4 bases, with 8 bases left in between. The CDR3 nucleotides are TGTGCCAGCAAGGCAGCGTATAATTCACCCCTCCACTTT. Protein product: CASKAAYNSPLHF.

The gene calls are TRBV7-6 and TRBJ2-1; 10 bases fit TRBD2. Germline V gene lookup returns CDR1 SGHVS and CDR2 FNYEAQ. This CDR3 comprises 15 residues. J lost 10 bases, V lost 3 bases, and 9 bases had no gene match. The CDR3 reads CASSFLAGEGREQFF. The CDR3 region has the DNA TGTGCCAGCAGCTTCCTAGCGGGGGAGGGGAGGGAGCAGTTCTTC.

The chain employs TRBV4-1 and TRBJ2-2, with a possible D match to TRBD1 (5 bases). Germline V gene lookup returns CDR1 MGHRA and CDR2 YSYEKL. V was trimmed by 1 base and J by 1 base, leaving 10 bases between them. The CDR3 consists of 16 residues. The CDR3 spells CASSQGRTGNTGELFF. CDR3 nucleotide sequence: TGCGCCAGCAGCCAAGGACGCACAGGGAACACCGGGGAGCTGTTTTTT.

The chain recombines TRBV2 with TRBJ1-6; D perhaps matches TRBD1 (5 bases). This CDR3 comprises 13 residues. The V and J ends lost 5 bases and 15 bases respectively, with 17 bases between them. Germline lookup yields CDR1 SNHLY and CDR2 FYNNEI. The CDR3 DNA is TGTGCCAGCAGTATTACAGGTACCTCAGACCTCCACTTT. Amino acids: CASSITGTSDLHF.

The J gene is TRBJ1-1, the V gene TRBV7-2; perhaps TRBD1 as D (6 bases). The CDR3 extends over 15 amino acids. Germline CDR1 reads SGHTA; CDR2 reads FQGNSA. With 2 bases removed from V and 4 bases from J, the gap between germline ends came to 14 bases. In DNA, the CDR3 is TGTGCCAGCAGCTTACTCACTACAGGGCTCACTGAAGCTTTCTTT. Its translation is CASSLLTTGLTEAFF.

This rearrangement joins TRBV7-2 to TRBJ1-2, with D maybe TRBD1 (5 bases). The CDR3 runs to 12 residues. The germline V gene encodes CDR1 SGHTA and CDR2 FQGNSA. The CDR3 protein is CGGRADSYGYTF. In nucleotides, the CDR3 is TGTGGGGGGAGGGCGGATAGCTATGGCTACACCTTC.

This chain links TRBV2 with TRBJ1-1; D remains ambiguous. Looked up from germline, CDR1 is SNHLY and CDR2 is FYNNEI. V dropped 4 bases and J dropped 1 base, with 13 bases sitting between them. The CDR3 is 15 amino acids. CDR3 coding DNA: TGTGCCAGCAGTGGGTGGTTTGGAGGGAACACTGAAGCTTTCTTT. Amino acids: CASSGWFGGNTEAFF.

With regard to this clone: The junction shows a germline mismatch at one end, possibly a read error. The chain has TRBV7-9 and TRBJ2-7; TRBD1 agrees at 7 bases. The CDR3 totals 13 residues. Germline values: CDR1 SEHNR, CDR2 FQNEAQ (reference sequence). DNA for the CDR3: TGTTCCAGCAGCTTAGACGCCAGGGGGAGGCAGTACTTC. Translated: CSSSLDARGRQYF.

In its sample, this clone was seen a few times. CDR3 region: CASSQVVRPSTDTQYF. As DNA, the CDR3 is TGCGCCAGCAGCCAAGTCGTGCGCCCCAGCACAGATACGCAGTATTTT. This rearrangement joins TRBV4-1 to TRBJ2-3; D unresolved. The CDR3 loop spans 16 amino acids. CDR1 is MGHRA and CDR2 is YSYEKL in the germline V gene. The V gene lost 1 base and the J gene lost 0 bases, with 11 bases spanning the gap.

This chain uses TRBV9 with TRBJ2-3, with D possibly TRBD2 on 6 matching bases. V gave up 4 bases and J gave up 2 bases, with 11 bases separating them. Germline CDR1 is SGDLS and CDR2 is YYNGEE. The length of the CDR3 is 14 residues. CDR3 coding DNA: TGTGCCAGCAGCCAAAGCGGGCTCACAGATACGCAGTATTTT. Its translation is CASSQSGLTDTQYF.

J is TRBJ2-2 and V is TRBV5-1; 8 nucleotides align to TRBD2. There are 15 residues in the CDR3. The germline V gene has CDR1 SGHRS and CDR2 YFSETQ. V lost 7 bases, J lost 7 bases, and 12 bases stayed unmatched. The DNA of the CDR3 is TGCGCCAGCGGACTAGCTTGGCGAGGAAGCGGGGAGCTGTTTTTT. As protein: CASGLAWRGSGELFF.

The J gene is TRBJ1-2, the V gene TRBV11-2; TRBD1 matches at 11 bases. In germline, CDR1 is SGHAT, CDR2 FQNNGV. The V and J ends lost 8 bases and 0 bases, in that order; junction bases with no gene match: 5. There are 15 residues in the CDR3. CDR3 amino acids: CASLDRGRSNYGYTF. CDR3 DNA: TGTGCCAGCCTGGACAGGGGGCGATCTAACTATGGCTACACCTTC.

V is TRBV15 and J is TRBJ2-5; D is perhaps TRBD1 (7 bases). V was pared by 5 bases and J by 3 bases, with 25 bases between. The CDR3 length is 18 residues. CDR1 LNHNV and CDR2 YYDKDF come from the germline V gene (reference sequence). CDR3 amino acids: CATSLHRGDGRFEETQYF. In DNA form, the CDR3 reads TGTGCCACCAGCCTTCACAGGGGTGATGGGAGGTTCGAAGAGACCCAGTACTTC. The variable domain in full, with the rest retrieved from reference TRBV15 and TRBJ2-5, is DAMVIQNPRYQVTQFGKPVTLSCSQTLNHNVMYWYQQKSSQAPKLLFHYYDKDFNNEADTPDNFQSRRPNTSFCFLDIRSPGLGDTAMYLCATSLHRGDGRFEETQYFGPGTRLLVL.

The chain carries TRBV7-3 and TRBJ1-1; D is uncertain. The CDR3 is 13 residues long. The germline CDR1 and CDR2 sequences are SGHTA and FQGTGA. The V end lost 3 bases, the J end lost 1 base, and 6 bases lay between the germline ends. The chain's CDR3 is CASSFIQNTEAFF. CDR3 nucleotide sequence: TGTGCCAGCAGCTTCATTCAGAACACTGAAGCTTTCTTT.

The table lists this clone with a count of one. The chain joins TRBV7-8 to TRBJ1-1, with D possibly being TRBD1 (6 bases). From germline, CDR1 is SGHVS and CDR2 FQNEAQ. This CDR3 is built from 15 residues. Trimming shortened V by 6 bases and J by 1 base, and 15 bases separated the two germline ends. The DNA for the CDR3 is TGTGCCAGCAGTTCGGACAGTAGCGCGAACACTGAAGCTTTCTTT. Amino acid sequence: CASSSDSSANTEAFF.

The J gene is TRBJ2-3, the V gene TRBV19; 9 bases line up with TRBD2. V dropped 6 bases and J dropped 0; count of bases not matched to a gene: 7. Looked up from germline, CDR1 is LNHDA and CDR2 is SQIVND (reference sequence). The CDR3 is 16 residues long. The CDR3, as DNA: TGTGCCAGTAGCCTCTTAGCGGGGGCCAGCACAGATACGCAGTATTTT. It specifies CASSLLAGASTDTQYF.

The gene calls are TRBV9 and TRBJ1-2; D is unresolved. V was pared by 5 bases and J by 5 bases, with 7 bases between. The CDR3 is 11 amino acids. Germline values: CDR1 SGDLS, CDR2 YYNGEE. CDR3 region: CASRRDYGYTF. CDR3 nucleotides: TGTGCCAGCAGGAGAGATTATGGCTACACCTTC.

This clone turned up a few times. The chain combines TRBV5-4 with TRBJ2-7, with a tentative D call TRBD1 (5 bases). Germline V gene data show CDR1 as SGHNT and CDR2 as YYREEE (reference sequence). There are 14 residues in the CDR3. V shed 0 bases and J shed 4 bases, with 11 bases lying between them. CDR3 in amino acids: CASSLEGARYEQYF. Written as DNA, the CDR3 is TGTGCCAGCAGCTTGGAAGGGGCCCGGTACGAGCAGTACTTC.

The chain employs TRBV28 and TRBJ2-2; 7 nucleotides match TRBD1. Germline V gene lookup returns CDR1 MDHEN and CDR2 SYDVKM. V shed 2 bases and J 5 bases; nucleotides not matched to a gene: 2. This CDR3 spans 14 amino acids. The CDR3 DNA is TGTGCCAGCAGTTTAACAGGGGTAACCGGGGAGCTGTTTTTT. Translation gives CASSLTGVTGELFF.

The chain uses TRBV19 and TRBJ2-7, with 8 nucleotides matching TRBD1. With V trimmed by 4 bases and J by 4 bases, 6 bases remained unmatched. This CDR3 is built from 14 residues. CDR1 LNHDA and CDR2 SQIVND come from the germline V gene (reference sequence). The CDR3 region has the DNA TGTGCCAGTAGTAGGGCAGGGGGCGAGTACGAGCAGTACTTC. Residues: CASSRAGGEYEQYF.

This chain connects TRBV21-1 to TRBJ2-7; no check of the table's D call, TRBD2, against the DNA was made. TRBV21-1 is assigned pseudogene status. This CDR3 is 13 amino acids long. CDR3 in amino acids: CAGSKGLSYEQYF. Written as DNA, the CDR3 is TGTGCCGGCAGCAAAGGCCTATCCTACGAGCAGTACTTC.

The chain joins TRBV7-9 to TRBJ2-5, with D perhaps TRBD1 (6 bases). The DNA end is more similar to TRBJ2-7, so the J call may be wrong. The CDR3 totals 15 residues. Germline CDR1 reads SEHNR; CDR2 reads FQNEAQ (reference sequence). CDR3 sequence: CASSVPGALAYEQYF. DNA for the CDR3: TGTGCCAGCAGCGTCCCAGGGGCCCTAGCCTACGAGCAGTACTTC.